This T cell receptor (beta chain) emerged from a study of neoadjuvant anti-PD-1 for oral cavity cancer (dated by TCRdb to the early 2020s). Broadly, across the study: Before undergoing curative-intent surgical resection, most patients got three to four biweekly nivolumab doses at 3 mg/kg. There were 11 to 13 patients in the parent correlative cohort, and the response rate was around 35%. Patients who did not progress were given a fourth nivolumab dose at about day 43 and had definitive surgical resection on days 50-56. Under RECIST 1.1, a patient counted as a responder if showing complete response, partial response or stable disease, and as a non-responder if showing progression. Overall study results and their limits: Larger post-treatment sizes of preexisting intratumoral clones correlated with greater tumor shrinkage, suggesting expansion of preexisting clones contributed to response. Only a few patients per response group were included in the TCR analyses, and the authors called for validation in larger cohorts. A higher pretreatment blood Treg/Th17 ratio correlated with both higher pretreatment blood TCRbeta clonality and lower post-treatment tumor TCRbeta clonality.

V sheds 2 bases and J sheds 4 bases, leaving 14 bases between their ends. The CDR3, cysteine through phenylalanine, is 14 amino acids long. Left in the record is the CDR3 DNA by itself, 42 bases read in frame from the first base. The germline V gene gives CDR1 as SQVTM and CDR2 as ANQGSEA. This clone is medium-sized (0.01 to 0.1%) in its sample. Its antigen remains undetermined. No base quality information exists; no much larger clone differs at one position. The sample's time point, from its label and the paper: after neoadjuvant nivolumab, at surgical resection. Patients had been newly diagnosed with stage II-IVA oral cavity squamous cell carcinoma, and no prior systemic or radiation treatment had been given to the patients. The cohort was made up of patients with locally advanced, HPV-negative oral cavity squamous cell carcinoma. Samples came from a longitudinal correlative study of a single-arm phase II trial of neoadjuvant nivolumab in oral cavity squamous cell carcinoma. Subject-matched pre- and post-treatment PBMCs and tumors from three responders and three non-responders underwent genomic DNA-based TCRbeta sequencing. Genomic DNA was isolated from tumor tissue using the Maxwell RSC DNA from Tissue kit.

Tumor libraries used mostly 4.8 ug of input genomic DNA for survey sequencing, with two replicates per sample. TCRbeta libraries were prepared with the immunoSEQ hsTCRbeta kit according to the manufacturer's instructions. The finished libraries were brought together in one pool at 3 to 3.5 nM, which was then read using an Illumina NovaSeq 6000 S4 flow cell. Per the source publication's procedure: The immunoSEQ Analyzer handled quality control and preprocessing of the raw data. The analysis was limited to productive rearrangements, and each clonotype was defined by a unique CDR3 amino acid sequence. Repertoire clonality was estimated as the Gini-Simpson index, which was calculated using the R package tcR. Student's t test was used to compare Gini indices, while Pearson correlation assessed associations with tumor size change. TCRdb holds this immuneACCESS table with in-frame rearrangements only. Some clones are missing; in checked studies, unresolved V genes explain under half, and the rest has no known cause. V and J calls and clone size are as listed in that table; D and trimming were resolved from the DNA. Within this sample are 35,000 to 40,000 clones, with around two fifths of them counted one time only. About 16% of the sample rests with the top ten.

Sequenced material: tumor tissue, taken after nivolumab (anti-PD-1) treatment. The V and J genes are TRBV29-1 and TRBJ1-2; D gene: possibly TRBD1, on 5 matching bases. This receptor was obtained from a person aged 35-80 years with oral cavity squamous cell carcinoma. The DNA is TGCAGCGTTGAACTTACAGGAAAGGGCTATGGCTACACCTTC. It specifies CSVELTGKGYGYTF.